Detailed here is one TCR beta chain. This clonotype is judged medium-sized (0.01 to 0.1%). This receptor's antigen is unknown. Per-nucleotide qualities are absent, and no much larger clonotype sits a single base away. Sequencing was carried out with an Illumina MiSeq. TCRdb itself trimmed the public reads at Q25 with fastp, ran MiXCR and retained productive beta chains. Every CDR3 protein is listed once, alongside the most common genes and DNA of its rows. A total of 5,000 to 6,000 distinct CDR3 sequences appear in this sample, around 9.5% of them only once. Of the sample, approximately 5.6% falls within the top ten clones. This sample was taken from a study. Here V drops 7 bases and J drops 5 bases, and the junction holds 2 bases not matched to any gene. CDR1 and CDR2 are read off the germline V gene as SQVTM and ANQGSEA. The CDR3 has 13 amino acids, counting the end cysteine and phenylalanine. Just CDR3 DNA is preserved here, 39 bases in frame from base 1.

The specimen sequenced was CD4+ T cells from synovial fluid. This receptor chain uses TRBV29-1 and TRBJ2-5, and TRBD2 matches 15 of the central bases. This clonotype was obtained from a human donor with rheumatoid arthritis. This receptor carries the CDR3 CSGGLAGGETQYF. The base sequence is TGCAGCGGTGGACTAGCGGGAGGGGAGACCCAGTACTTC.